This TCR beta chain was sequenced for a study of blood T cell repertoires in COVID-19. Whole-study context: Researchers got acute and convalescent COVID-19 samples from the United States, Italy and Spain. The analysed material was cDNA or gDNA that came from T cells, B-cell-depleted T cells, or PBMCs.

The V and J ends lost 5 bases and 4 bases, in that order; junction bases with no gene match: 9. Germline V gene sequence: CDR1 SEHNR, CDR2 FQNEAQ (reference sequence). CDR3 size: 16 residues. Sequencing used immunoSEQ multiplex PCR; TCRdb keeps in-frame clones, though not all of them. This sample has tens of thousands of clones, with more than 65% found just once. The receptor comes from an older woman with acute or convalescent COVID-19. The chain carries TRBV7-9 and TRBJ1-3, with 9 bases lining up with TRBD1. The sequencing sample was made of peripheral blood. The CDR3 DNA is TGTGCCAGCAGCCCTGACAGGGGGTTGTTCGGAAACACCATATATTTT. Translating it yields CASSPDRGLFGNTIYF.